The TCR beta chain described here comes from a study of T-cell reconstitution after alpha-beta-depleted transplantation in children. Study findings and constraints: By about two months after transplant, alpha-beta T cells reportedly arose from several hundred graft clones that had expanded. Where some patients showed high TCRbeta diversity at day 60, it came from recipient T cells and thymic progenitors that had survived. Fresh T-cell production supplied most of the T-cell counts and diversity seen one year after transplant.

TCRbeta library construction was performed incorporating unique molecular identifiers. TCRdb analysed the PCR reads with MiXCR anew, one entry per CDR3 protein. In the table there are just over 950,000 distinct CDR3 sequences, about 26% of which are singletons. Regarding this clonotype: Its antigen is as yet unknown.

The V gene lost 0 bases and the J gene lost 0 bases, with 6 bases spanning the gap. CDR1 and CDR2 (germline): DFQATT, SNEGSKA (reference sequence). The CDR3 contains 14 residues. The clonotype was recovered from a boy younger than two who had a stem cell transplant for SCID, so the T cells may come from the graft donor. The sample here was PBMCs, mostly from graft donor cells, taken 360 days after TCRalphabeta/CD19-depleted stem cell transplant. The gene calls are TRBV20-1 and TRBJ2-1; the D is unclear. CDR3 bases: TGCAGTGCTAGAGAGGGAAGCTCCTACAATGAGCAGTTCTTC. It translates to CSAREGSSYNEQFF.